This TCR beta chain was captured by sequencing in a study of OX40 agonist ivuxolimab in advanced cancers. The study in broad terms: Ivuxolimab was an agonistic, fully human IgG2 monoclonal antibody directed against OX40 (CD134), a costimulatory receptor. Intravenous ivuxolimab was administered to patients every 2 weeks at six dose levels: 0.01, 0.1, 0.3, 1.5, 3 and 10 mg/kg. Among the roughly 54 dose-escalation patients, some 20 had hepatocellular carcinoma, roughly 15 melanoma, 9 renal cell carcinoma and 9 head and neck cancer. In the dose-escalation cohort, 65% to 85% of patients were male, and the mean age was approximately 60 years with a range of roughly 23 to 79. Prior anti-PD-1, anti-PD-L1 or anti-CTLA-4 therapy was permitted, and approximately 39% of dose-escalation patients had received checkpoint inhibitors. Partial responses were achieved by three dose-escalation patients, of whom one had hepatocellular carcinoma and two had cutaneous melanoma. The point of sequencing TCRbeta in the periphery was to test whether ivuxolimab changed TCR sequence diversity and drove clonal T-cell expansion. The paper reports the monotherapy dose-escalation portion (N of about 50 patients) of the phase I ivuxolimab trial. Summary of the overall study and its limitations: In the 0.1-3.0 mg/kg groups, partial responders had among the lowest normalized peripheral clonal expansion, particularly in CD8+ T cells. Which antigens the clonally expanded peripheral T cells were specific for was not determined. Low levels of normalized T-cell clonal expansion were also seen in some patients who did not respond. After ivuxolimab, more expanded clones were found on average in CD8+ T cells than in CD4+ T cells. At doses of 0.1 to 3.0 mg/kg, clonal expansion of both CD4+ and CD8+ T cells in blood was seen between baseline and week 6.

This clone was counted only a few times. Its recognized antigen is unknown. Per-nucleotide qualities are absent, and no much larger clonotype sits a single base away. The trial excluded patients who had a history of autoimmune disease or were on systemic immunosuppression. In every dose cohort, peripheral blood was drawn for TCR sequencing at baseline, cycle 4 day 1, and cycle 7 day 1. Samples came from an open-label, multicenter, first-in-human phase I dose-escalation trial of ivuxolimab. Adults with locally advanced or metastatic head and neck squamous cell, hepatocellular, melanoma or renal cell carcinoma were enrolled in the trial. Before TCR sequencing, CD4+ and CD8+ T cells were separately sorted from peripheral blood. The germline V and J ends show losses of 4 bases and 8 bases respectively, and no gene match explains 6 bases of the junction. Measured from the cysteine to the phenylalanine, the CDR3 is 14 residues long. Just the 42-base CDR3 DNA is kept, in frame starting at base 1. The germline V gene provides CDR1 LGHNT and CDR2 FRNRAP.

To sequence the TCRbeta CDR3 region, genomic DNA was isolated from the sorted cells. The immunoSEQ Assay was used for sequencing of TCRbeta CDR3 regions. In its TCRdb copy, this immuneACCESS table keeps in-frame sequences only and misses some clones. Where compared with another copy, unresolved V genes explain less than half of these, and the others have no known cause. The sample records under 50,000 clones, about 79% of which are singletons. 7.9% of the sample is held by the ten biggest clonotypes. This clonotype originated in an adult with an advanced solid tumor such as melanoma, head and neck, liver or kidney cancer. The rearranged segments are TRBV12-5 and TRBJ2-1, with 9 bases aligning to TRBD1. The input for sequencing was CD4+ or CD8+ T cells sorted from blood, taken in a trial of the OX40 agonist ivuxolimab. The CDR3 reads as follows: CASGSGTGSDEQFF. The DNA sequence is TGTGCTAGTGGTTCCGGGACAGGGTCGGATGAGCAGTTCTTC.